This T cell receptor beta chain was obtained from a study of shared clonotypes between healthy human individuals. Study details: Researchers drew samples from a couple of women and three men aged 18 to 49.

Study-level findings and limits: Naive CD4 clonotypes were shared across several donors at 4% to 5%. Sampling was confined to blood; repertoires within tissues likely differ. Richness estimates generally favored naive over memory subsets.

The table came from immunoSEQ multiplex PCR; TCRdb's copy has only in-frame clones and leaves some out. The repertoire consists of about 1.5 million clones, with approximately 97% occurring once and the leading ten covering approximately 1.2%. To note about this clone: Its antigen is undetermined.

CDR3 length equals 15 residues. Between the trimmed V and J ends, which lost 0 bases and 2 bases, there was a span of 10 bases. CDR1 is KGHSY, CDR2 FQNENV, per germline. The clonotype originates from a man aged 25 to 40 in good health. The sequenced material came from naive CD4+ T cells sorted from blood. Subset reported: CD45RA+ positively selected. The gene calls are TRBV16 and TRBJ2-5; perhaps TRBD1 as D (7 bases). CDR3 loop: CASSQSAGQQETQYF. Written as DNA, the CDR3 is TGTGCCAGCAGCCAATCCGCGGGACAGCAAGAGACCCAGTACTTC.